Following are 13 T cell receptor beta chains from one sample sequenced in a study of cytomegalovirus exposure and HLA in healthy donors. PCR amplification relied on 60 Vbeta primers (plus 13 Jbeta primers). Sequencing was performed with immunoSEQ multiplex PCR; in TCRdb, only in-frame clones are kept and a portion is missing. The top ten hold over 1% of the sample, which has 110,000 to 150,000 clones, around 73% seen once. Sequencing input: PBMCs. Every receptor here comes from a woman aged 35 to 49 in good health and CMV-seronegative.

The V gene is TRBV27, the J gene TRBJ1-1; a weak D match, TRBD1 (5 bases). Germline V gives CDR1 MNHEY, CDR2 SMNVEV (reference sequence). This CDR3 has 12 residues. V lost 4 bases and J 9 bases, leaving 12 bases between the germline ends. CDR3 region: CASSSGYRKAFF. Here the CDR3 DNA reads TGTGCCAGCAGTTCAGGGTATCGTAAAGCTTTCTTT.

The rearrangement links TRBV18 to TRBJ2-7; TRBD2 aligns across 7 bases. Germline-derived CDR1 and CDR2 are KGHSH and LQKENI. The ends lost 3 bases at V and 0 bases at J; junction bases unmatched: 5. The CDR3 sequence is 15 residues long. The CDR3 reads CASSPTSGASYEQYF. The CDR3 DNA follows: TGTGCCAGCTCACCCACGAGCGGGGCCTCCTACGAGCAGTACTTC.

V and J are TRBV27 and TRBJ2-2; D is perhaps TRBD1 (7 bases). Trimming left V 7 bases short and J 7 bases short, with 10 bases between. The CDR3 is 12 amino acids. Germline assignment: CDR1 MNHEY and CDR2 SMNVEV (reference sequence). The CDR3 DNA is TGTGCCAGCACCCAGGGGGGCGGGGAGCTGTTTTTT. Translating gives CASTQGGGELFF.

The V and J genes are TRBV10-3 and TRBJ2-3; 7 bases are a match to TRBD1. There are 16 residues in the CDR3. J gave up 4 bases and V 4 bases, and 11 bases lay outside the gene matches. Germline CDR1 is ENHRY and CDR2 is SYGVKD. The CDR3 DNA follows: TGTGCCATCAGTGGCTACGAAGGGGGCTCTTCAGATACGCAGTATTTT. Translating gives CAISGYEGGSSDTQYF.

This clone has just one count. The chain's CDR3 is CASSLSGLANTGELFF. CDR3 bases: TGTGCCAGCAGTTTATCGGGACTAGCCAACACCGGGGAGCTGTTTTTT. The chain joins TRBV27 to TRBJ2-2; 9 bases are shared with TRBD2. Trimming cost V 0 bases and J 2 bases; bases outside gene matches: 1. Germline values: CDR1 MNHEY, CDR2 SMNVEV (reference sequence). There are 16 residues in the CDR3.

The count of this clone is one. This chain joins TRBV4-2 and TRBJ2-1; D is perhaps TRBD2 (5 bases). The length of the CDR3 is 15 residues. CDR1 and CDR2 from the germline V gene are LGHNA and YNFKEQ. Deletions cut 4 bases from V and 3 bases from J, with 13 bases between. The CDR3 loop reads CASSLSAGDYNEQFF. The CDR3 coding sequence is TGTGCCAGCAGCCTAAGCGCCGGGGACTACAATGAGCAGTTCTTC.

The chain couples TRBV2 to TRBJ2-3, with a possible D match to TRBD1 (6 bases). Trimming cost V 5 bases and J 6 bases, with 9 bases left between them. CDR1 SNHLY and CDR2 FYNNEI come from the germline V gene. The CDR3 consists of 12 residues. The CDR3 spells CASSRQADTQYF. CDR3 nucleotides: TGTGCCAGCAGTAGACAGGCGGATACGCAGTATTTT.

This sequence joins TRBV6-6 and TRBJ1-2; D is possibly TRBD1 (5 bases). This CDR3 spans 12 amino acids. Germline CDR1 MNHNY, CDR2 SVGAGI (reference sequence). V was pared by 4 bases and J by 8 bases, with 11 bases between. CDR3 protein: CASSSGSEGYTF. The CDR3 DNA sequence: TGTGCCAGCAGTTCAGGGTCGGAAGGCTACACCTTC.

This rearrangement joins TRBV28 to TRBJ1-5; the D gene is possibly TRBD1 (5 bases). CDR3 length: 15 amino acids. CDR1 MDHEN and CDR2 SYDVKM come from the germline V gene. The V end lost 5 bases, the J end lost 2 bases, and 13 bases lay between the germline ends. The CDR3 region has the DNA TGTGCCAGCAGTAACAGAAAAGGGGGCAATCAGCCCCAGCATTTT. The encoded protein is CASSNRKGGNQPQHF.

This clone was found once. This same CDR3 is encoded by further DNA sequences in the sample. This chain uses TRBV4-2 with TRBJ2-3; D is perhaps TRBD1 (6 bases). Per the germline V gene, CDR1 is LGHNA and CDR2 is YNFKEQ. V was cut by 3 bases and J by 0 bases, with 7 bases left in between. This CDR3 is built from 14 residues. CDR3 loop: CASSQDSSTDTQYF. Written as DNA, the CDR3 is TGTGCCAGCAGCCAGGACAGTAGCACAGATACGCAGTATTTT.

The CDR3 region has the DNA TGCAGCGCCGACAGGGACACCGGGGAGCTGTTTTTT. Its protein is CSADRDTGELFF. The chain combines TRBV29-1 with TRBJ2-2, with 7 bases matching TRBD1. V shed 7 bases, J shed 3 bases, and the junction held 2 bases outside the gene matches. From germline, CDR1 is SQVTM and CDR2 ANQGSEA. The CDR3 is 12 amino acids.

The chain couples TRBV6-6 to TRBJ2-5, with D unresolved. CDR3 size: 12 residues. Between the trimmed V and J ends, which lost 6 bases and 2 bases, there was a span of 7 bases. CDR1 is MNHNY, CDR2 SVGAGI, per germline (reference sequence). For the CDR3, the DNA is TGTGCCAGCAGGGCCAGACAAGAGACCCAGTACTTC. It specifies CASRARQETQYF.

V usage is TRBV4-1 and J usage is TRBJ2-4; D perhaps matches TRBD2 (5 bases). Trimming stripped 6 bases from V and 5 bases from J, with 11 bases between. CDR1 MGHRA and CDR2 YSYEKL come from the germline V gene. The CDR3 contains 13 residues. The DNA of the CDR3 is TGCGCCAGCAGACGGACCGGGGAAAACATTCAGTACTTC. Its translation: CASRRTGENIQYF.